The 10 T cell receptor beta chains given below trace back to one sample, sequenced in a study of low-dose radiotherapy and immunotherapy resistance in tumors. Covering alpha and beta chains, TRAV- and TRBV-specific primers were used for the first-strand cDNA. With a constant-region primer and a V-primer adapter, TCRs were subjected to roughly 18 PCR cycles of amplification. TCRdb reprocessed the reads with MiXCR, giving one entry per CDR3 protein. In the table there are about 12,000 distinct CDR3 sequences, 65% to 85% of which are singletons. The receptors originated from a human donor with advanced metastatic prostate, ovarian, gallbladder or colorectal cancer (not recorded which). This table probably holds off-target reads from a library built for another chain.

The rearrangement joins TRBV29-1 to TRBJ2-5, with D hard to call. Germline V gives CDR1 SQVTM, CDR2 ANQGSEA. The CDR3 is 15 amino acids. V was shortened by 0 bases and J by 4 bases, with 15 bases between the two germline ends. The CDR3 DNA is TGCAGCGTTGAAGATGGTATTACAGTTGGAGAGACCCAGTACTTC. Translation: CSVEDGITVGETQYF.

This clonotype was seen a single time. The chain combines TRBV19 with TRBJ2-1; tentatively, D is TRBD1 or TRBD2 (5 bases each). With 6 bases removed from V and 9 bases from J, the gap between germline ends came to 15 bases. This CDR3 has 13 residues. Germline V gene data show CDR1 as LNHDA and CDR2 as SQIVND (reference sequence). The CDR3 protein is CASSRDRDGEQFF. In nucleotides, the CDR3 is TGTGCCAGTAGCCGAGACCGGGACGGTGAGCAGTTCTTC. Complete variable domain (other parts from reference TRBV19 and TRBJ2-1): DGGITQSPKYLFRKEGQNVTLSCEQNLNHDAMYWYRQDPGQGLRLIYYSQIVNDFQKGDIAEGYSVSREKKESFPLTVTSAQKNPTAFYLCASSRDRDGEQFFGPGTRLTVL.

The sample holds one count of this clonotype. This sequence joins TRBV19 and TRBJ2-5, with TRBD2 as a possible D gene (5 bases). Germline V CDR1 and CDR2: LNHDA, SQIVND (reference sequence). Trimming left V 3 bases short and J 7 bases short, with 24 bases between. The CDR3 extends over 17 amino acids. The CDR3 protein is CASSIFGSADSTPTQYF. Here the CDR3 DNA reads TGTGCCAGTAGTATCTTTGGCTCGGCGGACTCAACCCCGACCCAGTACTTC. The complete variable domain, with remaining parts taken from reference TRBV19 and TRBJ2-5, reads DGGITQSPKYLFRKEGQNVTLSCEQNLNHDAMYWYRQDPGQGLRLIYYSQIVNDFQKGDIAEGYSVSREKKESFPLTVTSAQKNPTAFYLCASSIFGSADSTPTQYFGPGTRLLVL.

This chain uses TRBV12-3 or TRBV12-4 with TRBJ1-6; no firm D call. The CDR3 is 20 residues long. V lost 0 bases and J lost 9, with 27 bases in between. The CDR3, as DNA: TGTGCCAGCAGTTTAGCGCTAAGAGGGATCCGCCCATTCGTCTCTTCACCCCTCCACTTT. Its translation: CASSLALRGIRPFVSSPLHF.

The chain has TRBV14 and TRBJ1-2; TRBD1 is a possible D gene (5 bases). Deletions cut 0 bases from V and 6 bases from J, with 14 bases between. The CDR3 has 15 residues. In germline, CDR1 is SGHDN, CDR2 FVKESK. Here the CDR3 DNA reads TGTGCCAGCAGCCAAGATCATGGGGGATGGGATGGCTACACCTTC. As protein: CASSQDHGGWDGYTF. Full variable domain (remainder filled in from reference TRBV14 and TRBJ1-2): EAGVTQFPSHSVIEKGQTVTLRCDPISGHDNLYWYRRVMGKEIKFLLHFVKESKQDESGMPNNRFLAERTGGTYSTLKVQPAELEDSGVYFCASSQDHGGWDGYTFGSGTRLTVV.

CDR3 DNA: TGTGCCAGCAGTGAAGGGCTAGCGGGGATCCCAATCTACAATGAGCAGTTCTTC. It specifies CASSEGLAGIPIYNEQFF. The J gene is TRBJ2-1, the V gene TRBV6-1, with TRBD2 identical over 9 bases. Unmatched junction bases numbered 10, after V lost 1 base and J lost 3 bases. The CDR3 is made up of 18 amino acids. Per the germline V gene, CDR1 is MNHNS and CDR2 is SASEGT.

This rearrangement joins TRBV28 to TRBJ1-1; D gene ambiguous. CDR1 and CDR2 from the germline V gene are MDHEN and SYDVKM. V was clipped by 3 bases and J by 5 bases, with 7 bases between them. The CDR3 has 12 residues. CDR3 in amino acids: CASSLGKTEAFF. Written as DNA, the CDR3 is TGTGCCAGCAGTTTGGGTAAAACTGAAGCTTTCTTT.

V usage is TRBV5-4 and J usage is TRBJ2-3; 9 positions agree with TRBD2. This CDR3 has 18 residues. The trim removed 0 bases at V and 0 bases at J, leaving 8 bases unmatched. Looked up from germline, CDR1 is SGHNT and CDR2 is YYREEE (reference sequence). The CDR3 spells CASSLASGLATSTDTQYF. Here the CDR3 DNA reads TGTGCCAGCAGCTTGGCCTCTGGACTAGCGACTAGCACAGATACGCAGTATTTT.

This clonotype occurred a few times. One junction end does not reproduce the germline sequence, and a read error may be involved. This chain links TRBV5-3 with TRBJ2-6; D is ambiguous. TRBV5-3 is classed as an ORF, of uncertain function. This CDR3 comprises 16 residues. The CDR3 sequence is CASSLTVGSGANVLTF. CDR3 coding DNA: TGTGCCAGCAGCTTGACGGTGGGGTCCGGGGCCAACGTCCTGACTTTC.

The gene calls are TRBV7-9 and TRBJ2-2, with 10 nucleotides matching TRBD2. The CDR3 is 18 amino acids. Germline assignment: CDR1 SEHNR and CDR2 FQNEAQ (reference sequence). J was trimmed by 3 bases and V by 1 base; bases with no gene match: 8. CDR3 sequence: CASSLVASGGSYTGELFF. For the CDR3, the DNA is TGTGCCAGCAGCTTAGTCGCTAGCGGGGGATCGTACACCGGGGAGCTGTTTTTT.